Presented here are 3 T cell receptor beta chains from one specimen sequenced in a study of regulatory T cells in long-lasting Graves disease. As to time point: newly diagnosed GD, antithyroid drugs for less than 3 months. Extracted RNA from PBMCs served as the source of the TCR library. CDR3-region Arm-PCR and iRepertoire HTBI primers produced the TCR beta libraries. TCRdb recomputed calls from the multiplex PCR reads with MiXCR, one row per CDR3 protein. The sample lists 580,000 or so distinct CDR3 sequences; approximately 16% were seen once. The same specimen was also included in a second study, on T cells in Graves' hyperthyroidism and ophthalmopathy.

Sequences were derived from peripheral blood mononuclear cells (PBMCs), sampled at new diagnosis, from a patient treated with antithyroid drugs. The receptor source for this set is a man between 18 and 29 years old with Graves disease.

The chain combines TRBV11-2 with TRBJ2-7, with 9 bases fitting TRBD2. Germline CDR1 reads SGHAT; CDR2 reads FQNNGV. CDR3 size: 18 residues. Losses at the gene ends were 5 bases for V and 4 bases for J; bases not matched to a gene: 18. CDR3 in amino acids: CASSPRGGGAGGLYEQYF. The CDR3 nucleotides are TGTGCCAGCAGCCCCCGCGGTGGGGGAGCGGGAGGCCTGTACGAGCAGTACTTC.

This clonotype was recorded a few times. This chain joins TRBV3-1 and TRBJ2-6; D gene unclear. The germline gives CDR1 LGHDT, CDR2 YNNKEL (reference sequence). The ends were cut back, 6 bases at V and 0 bases at J, with 9 bases in the middle. The CDR3 extends over 15 amino acids. The chain's CDR3 is CASSPQSSGANVLTF. The CDR3 bases are TGTGCCAGCAGTCCTCAAAGCTCTGGGGCCAACGTCCTGACTTTC.

This chain joins TRBV7-3 and TRBJ2-3; D ambiguous. Germline V gene sequence: CDR1 SGHTA, CDR2 FQGTGA. The CDR3 totals 14 residues. The V end lost 6 bases, the J end lost 3 bases, and 13 bases lay between the germline ends. This chain's CDR3 is CASSRDGFTDTQYF. As DNA, the CDR3 is TGTGCCAGCAGTCGAGACGGGTTTACAGATACGCAGTATTTT.